A selection of T cell receptor beta chains follows, all from one sample in a study of T cells in Graves' hyperthyroidism and ophthalmopathy. TCRdb fed the multiplex PCR reads into MiXCR, producing one record per CDR3 protein. Altogether some 200,000 distinct CDR3 sequences are present, around 17% being singletons, with the ten largest covering about half. Specimen: blood. These receptors were obtained from a woman aged 50 to 60 with Graves' hyperthyroidism. Both conserved end residues are part of each CDR3. Fields, in order: J gene, V gene, D gene, clone size, CDR3 protein, CDR3 DNA. D genes are given only for firm matches. Size tells how often a clone was seen (once, few, many) or the class of an expanded clone, and some rows leave it out.

J: TRBJ1-1
V: TRBV4-2
D: NA
size: many
CDR3: CASSQEQGPDTEAFF
DNA: TGTGCCAGCAGCCAAGAACAGGGCCCGGACACTGAAGCTTTCTTT

J: TRBJ2-4
V: TRBV6-1
D: NA
size: few
CDR3: CASSPPVAKNIQYF
DNA: TGTGCCAGCAGCCCCCCAGTAGCCAAAAACATTCAGTACTTC

J: TRBJ1-6
V: TRBV28
D: NA
size: NA
CDR3: CASSESRDTPLHF
DNA: TGTGCCAGCAGCGAGTCTAGGGATACACCCCTCCACTTT

J: TRBJ1-1
V: TRBV2
D: NA
size: many
CDR3: CASSERGAEAFF
DNA: TGTGCCAGCAGTGAAAGGGGAGCTGAAGCTTTCTTT

J: TRBJ1-6
V: TRBV28
D: TRBD1
size: many
CDR3: CASSLWLRQGGGSPLHF
DNA: TGTGCCAGCAGTTTATGGCTCAGACAGGGAGGGGGATCACCCCTCCACTTT

J: TRBJ2-2
V: TRBV7-2
D: NA
size: many
CDR3: CASSLRRESTGELFF
DNA: TGTGCCAGCAGCTTAAGACGGGAGAGCACCGGGGAGCTGTTTTTT

J: TRBJ1-1
V: TRBV29-1
D: NA
size: many
CDR3: CSASPEPEAFF
DNA: TGCAGCGCCTCTCCAGAACCTGAAGCTTTCTTT

J: TRBJ2-1
V: TRBV6-1
D: NA
size: many
CDR3: CASPQGHLDEQFF
DNA: TGTGCCAGCCCCCAGGGACACCTTGATGAGCAGTTCTTC

J: TRBJ1-2
V: TRBV28
D: TRBD1
size: NA
CDR3: CASSFEPGQGGDGYTF
DNA: TGTGCCAGCAGTTTCGAACCGGGACAGGGGGGCGATGGCTACACCTTC

J: TRBJ2-1
V: TRBV12-3/TRBV12-4
D: TRBD2
size: many
CDR3: CASSLGTSGTSYNEQFF
DNA: TGTGCCAGCAGCCTAGGGACTAGCGGGACCTCCTACAATGAGCAGTTCTTC

J: TRBJ2-5
V: TRBV7-2
D: TRBD1
size: few
CDR3: CASSLGRDRVRGETQYF
DNA: TGTGCCAGCAGCTTAGGGAGGGACAGGGTAAGGGGAGAGACCCAGTACTTC

J: TRBJ2-2
V: TRBV29-1
D: TRBD2
size: NA
CDR3: CSVESLAGETGELFF
DNA: TGCAGCGTTGAGTCGCTAGCGGGAGAGACCGGGGAGCTGTTTTTT

J: TRBJ2-5
V: TRBV3-1
D: NA
size: many
CDR3: CASSQDHSTETQYF
DNA: TGTGCCAGCAGCCAAGACCACTCGACCGAGACCCAGTACTTC

J: TRBJ2-5
V: TRBV25-1
D: NA
size: few
CDR3: CATQRLGIQETQYF
DNA: TGTGCGACACAGAGACTAGGGATCCAAGAGACCCAGTACTTC